These T cell receptor beta chains were read from a single sample in a study of PD-1 blockade in classical Hodgkin lymphoma. Assay: immunoSEQ multiplex PCR; the TCRdb copy retains only in-frame clones and omits some. The sample holds 43,000 or so clones, around 80% seen once. The sequencing used peripheral blood mononuclear cells (PBMCs), collected before the fourth cycle of nivolumab. The receptors stem from a human donor with classical Hodgkin lymphoma. Each CDR3 is given with its conserved first and last residue. The D gene is left open where the match is weak. Clone size is given for some rows only: seen once, a few or many times, or a class if the clone is expanded.

size	V	J	length	D	DNA	CDR3
.	TRBV7-9	TRBJ2-1	14	TRBD2	TGTGCCAGCAGCTTAGGGCTAGCGGACAATGAGCAGTTCTTC	CASSLGLADNEQFF
once	TRBV9	TRBJ2-2	17	TRBD2	TGTGCCAGCACCGGTCGCACTAGCGGGGGGAACACCGGGGAGCTGTTTTTT	CASTGRTSGGNTGELFF
.	TRBV7-3	TRBJ2-1	15	.	TGTGCCAGCAGCTTAGGAGCAAACGAGGTGAATGAGCAGTTCTTC	CASSLGANEVNEQFF
.	TRBV18	TRBJ2-7	14	TRBD1	TGTGCCAGCTCACCATTTGAGGGGGCGGGCGAGCAGTACTTC	CASSPFEGAGEQYF
.	TRBV9	TRBJ2-1	13	.	TGTGCCAGCAGCGTGGGGGGAAGCAATGAGCAGTTCTTC	CASSVGGSNEQFF
.	TRBV11-1	TRBJ2-1	16	TRBD1	TGTGCCAGCAGCTCTCCACCCGGGACAGGTTACAATGAGCAGTTCTTC	CASSSPPGTGYNEQFF
.	TRBV4-1	TRBJ2-7	15	.	TGCGCCAGCAGCCAAGGTCCCGGGGTCTCCTACGAGCAGTACTTC	CASSQGPGVSYEQYF
.	TRBV5-1	TRBJ1-2	14	.	TGCGCCAGCAGCTTGGGGGGATCGAACTATGGCTACACCTTC	CASSLGGSNYGYTF
.	TRBV5-6	TRBJ2-5	12	.	TGTGCCAGCAGCTGGAACCAAGAGACCCAGTACTTC	CASSWNQETQYF
.	TRBV30	TRBJ1-4	15	TRBD1	TGTGCCTGGACCCTTCCGGACAGGGTAAATGAAAAACTGTTTTTT	CAWTLPDRVNEKLFF
.	TRBV9	TRBJ2-2	15	TRBD1	TGTGCCAGCCACAGGACAGGGGGTATAACCGGGGAGCTGTTTTTT	CASHRTGGITGELFF
.	TRBV19	TRBJ1-1	11	.	TGTGCCAGTACGGAAAACACTGAAGCTTTCTTT	CASTENTEAFF
.	TRBV7-3	TRBJ2-2	13	.	TGTGCCAGCAGCTTATTAAGGACCGGGGAGCTGTTTTTT	CASSLLRTGELFF
many	TRBV11-3	TRBJ2-7	14	.	TGTGCCAGCAGCTTAAACGGAGGACACTACGAGCAGTACTTC	CASSLNGGHYEQYF
once	TRBV2	TRBJ1-5	15	.	TGTGCCAGCACTTGGTCCCTAAGTGGGAATCAGCCCCAGCATTTT	CASTWSLSGNQPQHF
.	TRBV29-1	TRBJ2-3	14	TRBD2	TGCAGCGTTTCGGGGGGGGAGCTCACAGATACGCAGTATTTT	CSVSGGELTDTQYF
.	TRBV11-3	TRBJ1-3	12	.	TGTGCCAGCAGCTTAGTCGCGGGGACCATATATTTT	CASSLVAGTIYF
.	TRBV2	TRBJ2-7	11	.	TGTGCCAGCACCCTACGGGACGAGCAGTACTTC	CASTLRDEQYF
once	TRBV2	TRBJ1-3	14	.	TGTGCCAGCAGTTCTTGGGGTTCAGGAAACACCATATATTTT	CASSSWGSGNTIYF
.	TRBV12-5	TRBJ2-5	16	TRBD1	TGTGCTAGTGGTTTCCCCCATCAGGGGGCGGAGGAGACCCAGTACTTC	CASGFPHQGAEETQYF
.	TRBV7-9	TRBJ1-2	13	.	TGTGCCAGCACCGAGAGAGGGGTTGGCGGCTACACCTTC	CASTERGVGGYTF
.	TRBV9	TRBJ1-1	15	.	TGTGCCAGCAGCCTGACGGCAAGAGATAACACTGAAGCTTTCTTT	CASSLTARDNTEAFF
.	TRBV9	TRBJ1-2	14	.	TGTGCCAGCAGCTCACTAACTGGGGCAGGTGGCTACACCTTC	CASSSLTGAGGYTF